Below, 7 T cell receptor beta chains from the same sample are listed, as sequenced in a study of blood T cells in healthy people across ages. A second about 6 to 11 cycle PCR used barcoded and J-beta primers. TCRdb re-called the 5' RACE reads through MiXCR, storing one row per CDR3 protein. Counted here are about 690,000 distinct CDR3 sequences, less than 45% occurring once; the ten biggest clones make up about 30%. The sample comprised blood. These receptors originate from a man older than 75 in good health.

This clonotype was seen repeatedly, ten times or more. This sequence joins TRBV29-1 and TRBJ2-5, with 9 bases lining up with TRBD1. V shed 4 bases, J shed 4 bases, and the junction held 7 bases outside the gene matches. This CDR3 contains 14 residues. Germline V CDR1 and CDR2: SQVTM, ANQGSEA. The CDR3 spells CSVVRQGVTETQYF. The CDR3 coding sequence is TGCAGCGTTGTGAGACAGGGGGTTACAGAGACCCAGTACTTC.

The rearrangement uses TRBV21-1 and TRBJ2-1; whether TRBD2, the table's D call, matches the DNA was not checked. TRBV21-1 is a recognized pseudogene. The CDR3 covers 18 residues. The CDR3, as DNA: TGTGCCAGCAGCACTCAAGAGGATAGCGGGGGGACCTACAATGAGCAGTTCTTC. Translation gives CASSTQEDSGGTYNEQFF.

This clonotype appeared a few times. V and J are TRBV29-1 and TRBJ2-7, with 7 bases identical to TRBD1. The CDR3 length is 16 residues. CDR1 and CDR2 from the germline V gene are SQVTM and ANQGSEA. V dropped 0 bases and J dropped 0; count of bases not matched to a gene: 8. The CDR3 region has the DNA TGCAGCGTTGAAGAAGCGACAGGGATTGGCTCCTACGAGCAGTACTTC. Translation: CSVEEATGIGSYEQYF.

This chain links TRBV9 with TRBJ2-3, with D perhaps matching TRBD2 (6 bases). The CDR3 runs to 15 residues. Trimming pared 0 bases from V and 5 bases from J, leaving 13 bases between. Germline V CDR1 and CDR2: SGDLS, YYNGEE. CDR3 sequence (DNA): TGTGCCAGCAGCGTAGGTGGGGGGATGAGAGATACGCAGTATTTT. Translating gives CASSVGGGMRDTQYF. Full variable domain (rest looked up from reference TRBV9 and TRBJ2-3): DSGVTQTPKHLITATGQRVTLRCSPRSGDLSVYWYQQSLDQGLQFLIQYYNGEERAKGNILERFSAQQFPDLHSELNLSSLELGDSALYFCASSVGGGMRDTQYFGPGTRLTVL.

This clonotype came up once. V and J are TRBV5-6 and TRBJ1-5, with a tentative D call TRBD1 (5 bases). The germline CDR1 and CDR2 sequences are SGHDT and YYEEEE. The CDR3 loop spans 14 amino acids. V lost 3 bases to trimming and J lost 9 bases, with 16 bases between them. The CDR3 reads CASSYRQSFMPQHF. The CDR3 region has the DNA TGTGCCAGCAGCTACCGACAGAGCTTTATGCCCCAGCATTTT.

The rearrangement links TRBV11-2 to TRBJ2-5, with D hard to call. With the DNA end fitting TRBJ2-7 better, the J assignment may be wrong. This CDR3 region has 14 residues. Per germline, CDR1 SGHAT and CDR2 FQNNGV. CDR3 amino acids: CASSLSSVGNEQYF. The DNA of the CDR3 is TGTGCCAGCAGCTTGAGCAGCGTGGGAAACGAGCAGTACTTC.

In its sample, this clonotype was seen a few times. The chain is built from TRBV5-1 and TRBJ2-2, with D unclear. This CDR3 spans 16 amino acids. Trimming took off 5 bases at V and 4 bases at J, with 18 bases between the two ends. CDR1 SGHRS and CDR2 YFSETQ come from the germline V gene. The CDR3, as DNA: TGCGCCAGCAGGTCGGAGTCGGAAATCGTCACCGGGGAGCTGTTTTTT. This codes for CASRSESEIVTGELFF.